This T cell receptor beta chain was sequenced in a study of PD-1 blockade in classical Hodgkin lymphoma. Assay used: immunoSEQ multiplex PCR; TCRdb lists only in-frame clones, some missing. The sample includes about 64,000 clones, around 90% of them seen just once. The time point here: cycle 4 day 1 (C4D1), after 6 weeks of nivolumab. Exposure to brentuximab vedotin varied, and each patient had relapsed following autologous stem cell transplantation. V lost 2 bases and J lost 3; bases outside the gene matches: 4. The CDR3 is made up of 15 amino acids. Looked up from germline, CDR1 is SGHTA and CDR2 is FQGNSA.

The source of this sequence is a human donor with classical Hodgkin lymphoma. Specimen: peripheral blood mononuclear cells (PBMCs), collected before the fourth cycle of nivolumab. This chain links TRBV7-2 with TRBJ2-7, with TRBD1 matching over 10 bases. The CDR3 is CASSLSTGGLYEQYF. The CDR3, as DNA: TGTGCCAGCAGCTTATCGACAGGGGGCCTCTACGAGCAGTACTTC.